This paragraph reports one T cell receptor (beta chain). Its antigen is not known. This sample stems from a study of post-analysis software for immune sequencing data. Study information: Several disease courses (relapsing-remitting, secondary progressive and progressive-relapsing) of multiple sclerosis were included. Study-level points and caveats: Five TRBV segments, TRBV5-6, TRBV5-1 and TRBV20-1 among them, were found more frequent in patients than controls.

The TCR beta cDNA libraries carried unique molecular identifiers. TCRdb ran MiXCR on the PCR reads and lists one entry per CDR3 protein. The sample lists about 810,000 distinct CDR3 sequences; under 70% were seen once. V was pared by 6 bases and J by 0 bases, with 12 bases between. Germline V gene data show CDR1 as SQVTM and CDR2 as ANQGSEA. The CDR3 totals 13 residues. The J gene is TRBJ2-7, the V gene TRBV29-1, with D maybe TRBD2 (6 bases). The receptor was derived from a girl aged 5-17 years with multiple sclerosis. The specimen was blood. In DNA form, the CDR3 reads TGCAGCGTGGCGGGACTGATCTCCTACGAGCAGTACTTC. It translates to CSVAGLISYEQYF.